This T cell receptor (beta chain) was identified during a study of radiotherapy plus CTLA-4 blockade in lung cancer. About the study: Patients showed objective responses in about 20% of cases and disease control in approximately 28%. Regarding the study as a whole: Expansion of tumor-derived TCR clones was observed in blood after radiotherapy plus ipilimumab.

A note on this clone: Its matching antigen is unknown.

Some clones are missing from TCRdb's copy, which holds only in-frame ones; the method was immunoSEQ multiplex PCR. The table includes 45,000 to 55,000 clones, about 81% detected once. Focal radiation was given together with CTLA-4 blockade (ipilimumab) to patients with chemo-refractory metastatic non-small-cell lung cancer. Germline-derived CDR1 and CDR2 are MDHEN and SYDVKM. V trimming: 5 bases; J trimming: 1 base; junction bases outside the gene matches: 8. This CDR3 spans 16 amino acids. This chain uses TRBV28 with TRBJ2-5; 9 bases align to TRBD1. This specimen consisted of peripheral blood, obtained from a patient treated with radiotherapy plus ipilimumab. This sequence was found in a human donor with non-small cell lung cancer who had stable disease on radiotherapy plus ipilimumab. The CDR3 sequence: CASSPLGTGFQETQYF. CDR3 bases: TGTGCCAGCAGTCCCCTCGGGACAGGGTTCCAAGAGACCCAGTACTTC.